A single sample gave rise to the 21 T cell receptor beta chains below, sequenced in a study of a mutant IDH1 vaccine in newly diagnosed glioma. Clones were read by immunoSEQ multiplex PCR, and TCRdb kept only the in-frame ones, dropping some. The sample contains 98,000 or so clones, roughly 90% of which appear only once. As for time point: baseline, week 1 (first vaccination visit). Treatment noted: pre-vaccination baseline after standard-of-care therapy. This material consisted of PBMCs, taken from a glioma patient treated with radiotherapy, temozolomide or both. The receptor source for this set is a woman in her 50s with glioma.

For the CDR3, the DNA is TGTGCCATCAGTGAGTCGGCGGGGAACACTGAAGCTTTCTTT. It encodes CAISESAGNTEAFF. V gene TRBV10-3 combines with J gene TRBJ1-1; D is undetermined. From germline, CDR1 is ENHRY and CDR2 SYGVKD. There are 14 residues in the CDR3. V lost 0 bases and J lost 1, with 6 bases in between.

This chain connects TRBV10-1 to TRBJ2-7; 8 nucleotides line up with TRBD2. The junction had 10 bases not matched to a gene; V was cut back by 2 bases and J by 4 bases. There are 16 residues in the CDR3. Germline V gene lookup returns CDR1 WNHNN and CDR2 SYGVQD (reference sequence). This chain's CDR3 is CASSEGDTSGPYEQYF. In nucleotides, the CDR3 is TGCGCCAGCAGTGAGGGAGACACTAGCGGACCGTACGAGCAGTACTTC.

This chain joins TRBV7-9 and TRBJ2-3, with 13 bases fitting TRBD2. This CDR3 region has 16 residues. Germline CDR1 is SEHNR and CDR2 is FQNEAQ (reference sequence). Trimming removed 5 bases from V and 2 bases from J; junction bases left unmatched: 4. CDR3 residues: CASSTGTSGITDTQYF. The CDR3 nucleotides are TGTGCCAGCAGCACGGGGACTAGCGGGATCACAGATACGCAGTATTTT.

The chain combines TRBV5-4 with TRBJ2-2, with TRBD1 matching 8 bases. With 3 bases clipped from V and 4 bases from J, the junction kept 2 bases outside the gene matches. Germline loops: CDR1 SGHNT, CDR2 YYREEE (reference sequence). This CDR3 region has 14 residues. CDR3 coding DNA: TGTGCCAGCAGCTCGACAGGGGTCACCGGGGAGCTGTTTTTT. This gives the protein CASSSTGVTGELFF. Combining the CDR3 with reference TRBV5-4 and TRBJ2-2 gives the whole variable domain ETGVTQSPTHLIKTRGQQVTLRCSSQSGHNTVSWYQQALGQGPQFIFQYYREEENGRGNFPPRFSGLQFPNYSSELNVNALELDDSALYLCASSSTGVTGELFFGEGSRLTVL.

The V and J genes are TRBV5-6 and TRBJ2-3, with 7 bases identical to TRBD2. Germline CDR1 SGHDT, CDR2 YYEEEE. Trimming removed 2 bases from V and 2 bases from J; junction bases left unmatched: 2. This CDR3 region has 14 residues. The CDR3 DNA sequence: TGTGCCAGCAGCTTAGCGGGGCCCACAGATACGCAGTATTTT. Translating it yields CASSLAGPTDTQYF.

This chain connects TRBV29-1 to TRBJ1-1; D is unclear. Germline loops: CDR1 SQVTM, CDR2 ANQGSEA. With 3 bases removed from V and 1 base from J, the gap between germline ends came to 12 bases. The CDR3 consists of 14 residues. The CDR3 DNA reads TGCAGCGTTGAGGGAAACAGTGAGAACACTGAAGCTTTCTTT. This gives the protein CSVEGNSENTEAFF.

The chain employs TRBV5-1 and TRBJ2-5, with D perhaps TRBD1 (6 bases). The V gene's germline CDR1 is SGHRS and CDR2 YFSETQ. The V end was cut by 4 bases, the J end by 2 bases, with 18 bases between. CDR3 size: 16 residues. The chain's CDR3 is CASSPGTLTGQETQYF. In nucleotides, the CDR3 is TGCGCCAGCAGCCCGGGGACACTCACGGGGCAAGAGACCCAGTACTTC.

This chain connects TRBV5-1 to TRBJ1-2; 10 nucleotides match TRBD1. Per the germline V gene, CDR1 is SGHRS and CDR2 is YFSETQ. The length of the CDR3 is 14 residues. J lost 8 bases, V lost 4 bases, and 8 bases had no gene match. For the CDR3, the DNA is TGCGCCAGCAGCGACCCCGGGACAGGGGACGGCTACACCTTC. It codes for CASSDPGTGDGYTF.

The J gene is TRBJ1-4, the V gene TRBV28; 8 bases align to TRBD1. The germline V gene encodes CDR1 MDHEN and CDR2 SYDVKM. V shed 3 bases and J 7 bases; nucleotides not matched to a gene: 4. There are 14 residues in the CDR3. The CDR3 reads CASSFTDRVEKLFF. The CDR3 DNA reads as TGTGCCAGCAGTTTCACGGACAGGGTTGAAAAACTGTTTTTT.

The rearrangement links TRBV5-4 to TRBJ1-1, with a weak D call TRBD1 (5 bases). This CDR3 has 17 amino acids. The V and J ends lost 0 bases and 0 bases respectively, with 15 bases between them. Per the germline V gene, CDR1 is SGHNT and CDR2 is YYREEE (reference sequence). CDR3 sequence (DNA): TGTGCCAGCAGCTTGGAAGTGGGGGGGATTATGAACACTGAAGCTTTCTTT. Translating it yields CASSLEVGGIMNTEAFF.

V gene TRBV6-5 combines with J gene TRBJ1-5; D unclear. The ends were cut back, 6 bases at V and 7 bases at J, with 16 bases in the middle. CDR3 size: 14 residues. CDR1 and CDR2 (germline): MNHEY, SVGAGI. The CDR3 reads CASSLMRVGQPQHF. In nucleotides, the CDR3 is TGTGCCAGCAGCCTCATGAGGGTCGGCCAGCCCCAGCATTTT.

The V gene is TRBV6-6, the J gene TRBJ1-4, with a tentative D call TRBD1 (5 bases). CDR3 size: 13 residues. CDR1 is MNHNY, CDR2 SVGAGI, per germline (reference sequence). V was clipped by 6 bases and J by 3 bases, with 8 bases between them. CDR3 region: CASRGLSNEKLFF. Here the CDR3 DNA reads TGTGCCAGCAGGGGACTCTCTAATGAAAAACTGTTTTTT.

The genes are TRBV9 and TRBJ2-7; 8 nucleotides agree with TRBD1. The CDR3 contains 14 residues. Germline values: CDR1 SGDLS, CDR2 YYNGEE. V was clipped by 4 bases and J by 6 bases; unmatched bases: 9. The CDR3 sequence: CASSPRDRLFEQYF. Written as DNA, the CDR3 is TGTGCCAGCAGCCCCCGGGACAGGTTATTCGAGCAGTACTTC.

The V and J genes are TRBV11-2 and TRBJ1-1; D not certain. The CDR3 length is 14 residues. From germline, CDR1 is SGHAT and CDR2 FQNNGV. V was clipped by 1 base and J by 3 bases, with 9 bases between them. CDR3 coding DNA: TGTGCCAGCAGCTTAGTTCGGGCAGACACTGAAGCTTTCTTT. Residues: CASSLVRADTEAFF.

The chain combines TRBV10-2 with TRBJ1-6; TRBD1 might be the D (6 bases). The CDR3 spans 14 residues. With 6 bases removed from V and 7 bases from J, the gap between germline ends came to 13 bases. Germline loops: CDR1 WSHSY, CDR2 SAAADI. The CDR3 spells CASRQGGQNSPLHF. CDR3 DNA: TGCGCCAGCAGACAGGGTGGACAAAATTCACCCCTCCACTTT.

This clone came up a few times. The chain couples TRBV28 to TRBJ2-7; D not certain. Trimming cost V 2 bases and J 3 bases, with 5 bases left between them. The CDR3 has 12 amino acids. Germline V CDR1 and CDR2: MDHEN, SYDVKM. The CDR3 sequence is CASSLEGYEQYF. The CDR3 DNA follows: TGTGCCAGCAGTTTAGAAGGCTACGAGCAGTACTTC.

The V gene is TRBV19, the J gene TRBJ2-5; D remains unclear. CDR1 is LNHDA, CDR2 SQIVND, per germline (reference sequence). Trimming took 4 bases from V and 4 from J, leaving 4 bases between them. The CDR3 length is 11 residues. CDR3 loop: CASSNPETQYF. In DNA, the CDR3 is TGTGCCAGTAGTAACCCAGAGACCCAGTACTTC.

The chain employs TRBV7-9 and TRBJ1-5; tentatively, D is TRBD1 (5 bases). Germline values: CDR1 SEHNR, CDR2 FQNEAQ (reference sequence). Deletions cut 2 bases from V and 5 bases from J, with 7 bases between. This CDR3 spans 13 amino acids. CDR3 DNA: TGTGCCAGCAGCTTACAGGGCGATCAGCCCCAGCATTTT. Residues: CASSLQGDQPQHF.

CDR3 sequence reads: CSAWGANEQFF. DNA of the CDR3: TGCAGTGCGTGGGGGGCGAATGAGCAGTTCTTC. The genes are TRBV20-1 and TRBJ2-1; D may correspond to TRBD1 or TRBD2 (6 bases each). V lost 6 bases and J 7 bases, leaving 10 bases between the germline ends. The CDR3 covers 11 residues. Germline lookup yields CDR1 DFQATT and CDR2 SNEGSKA (reference sequence).

The chain uses TRBV27 and TRBJ2-7; D call uncertain. Germline V gene sequence: CDR1 MNHEY, CDR2 SMNVEV (reference sequence). V was trimmed by 8 bases and J by 3 bases, leaving 5 bases between them. This CDR3 has 10 residues. This chain's CDR3 is CASGFYEQYF. In DNA, the CDR3 is TGTGCCAGCGGGTTCTACGAGCAGTACTTC.

The chain links TRBV21-1 to TRBJ2-1; the table's D call of TRBD2 was not tested on the DNA. TRBV21-1 is reported as a pseudogene. The CDR3 totals 14 residues. This CDR3 is CARIFGTLYGEQFF. The CDR3 DNA follows: TGTGCCAGGATCTTCGGGACTCTTTATGGTGAGCAGTTCTTC.